This T cell receptor (beta chain) was recovered during a study of T cell changes during pregnancy in multiple sclerosis. The V gene end was trimmed by 3 bases and the J gene end by 0 bases; junction bases not matched to a gene: 9. The CDR3 totals 17 residues. The germline gives CDR1 SGHRS, CDR2 YFSETQ. Produced via immunoSEQ multiplex PCR; TCRdb's table is partial and in-frame only. The table records 80,000 to 100,000 clones, just over 90% of them present only once. The rearrangement uses TRBV5-1 and TRBJ1-3; 7 nucleotides line up with TRBD1. Sequenced material: peripheral blood, taken in the second trimester of pregnancy. The source of this sequence is a female donor in good health, enrolled as a control in a pregnancy study. The CDR3 protein is CASSWGDRKSSGNTIYF. The DNA for the CDR3 is TGCGCCAGCAGCTGGGGGGACAGAAAGAGCTCTGGAAACACCATATATTTT.